One sample yielded the 30 T cell receptor beta chains listed below, sequenced in a study of cytomegalovirus exposure and HLA in healthy donors. PCR primers comprised 60 Vbeta and 13 Jbeta primers. Here immunoSEQ multiplex PCR was the method, and the copy in TCRdb shows in-frame clones only, minus some. The sample gives around 50,000 clones, around 80% of which show up once; approximately 7.7% is in the top ten. Sequencing used PBMCs. The receptors were sampled from a man younger than 40 in good health and CMV-seropositive.

The rearrangement joins TRBV5-1 to TRBJ2-2; 8 bases are shared with TRBD2. Per germline, CDR1 SGHRS and CDR2 YFSETQ. The CDR3 runs 19 residues. V lost 3 bases to trimming and J lost 1 base; unmatched junction nucleotides: 14. CDR3 nucleotide sequence: TGCGCCAGCAGCTCACCCCTTGGGGCGGGGGGACTGAACACCGGGGAGCTGTTTTTT. Translation gives CASSSPLGAGGLNTGELFF.

The V call is TRBV29-1, the J call TRBJ1-1; D gene ambiguous. The CDR3 totals 17 residues. V lost 1 base and J lost 0, with 18 bases in between. CDR1 and CDR2 from the germline V gene are SQVTM and ANQGSEA. CDR3 sequence (DNA): TGCAGCGTTGAAGGGCGGGGAGGTGTAGGCTTGAACACTGAAGCTTTCTTT. It is translated as CSVEGRGGVGLNTEAFF.

The chain couples TRBV6-5 to TRBJ2-7; 8 nucleotides agree with TRBD2. The CDR3 covers 15 residues. The germline V gene has CDR1 MNHEY and CDR2 SVGAGI. Losses at the gene ends were 4 bases for V and 2 bases for J; bases not matched to a gene: 7. CDR3 nucleotides: TGTGCCAGCAGTTTGAAAGCGGGGGCGACCTACGAGCAGTACTTC. Its protein is CASSLKAGATYEQYF.

The chain joins TRBV5-1 to TRBJ2-7; 8 bases are a match to TRBD1. After removal of 2 bases from V and 5 bases from J, the junction contained 6 bases not matched to a gene. This CDR3 has 14 residues. The germline gives CDR1 SGHRS, CDR2 YFSETQ. CDR3 sequence: CASSFGQGFNEQYF. In nucleotides, the CDR3 is TGCGCCAGCAGCTTTGGACAGGGTTTCAACGAGCAGTACTTC.

This chain links TRBV7-6 with TRBJ2-1; TRBD2 matches 9 bases. There are 16 residues in the CDR3. Germline CDR1 is SGHVS and CDR2 is FNYEAQ. The J segment lost 6 bases and the V segment lost 2 bases, leaving 8 bases of the junction unmatched. CDR3 sequence (DNA): TGTGCCAGCAGCTTACTCGTAGCGGGGGTGCTCAATGAGCAGTTCTTC. Amino acids: CASSLLVAGVLNEQFF.

J is TRBJ1-5 and V is TRBV27, with a possible D match to TRBD1 (5 bases). The CDR3 covers 14 residues. Germline loops: CDR1 MNHEY, CDR2 SMNVEV (reference sequence). Trimming shortened V by 3 bases and J by 4 bases, and 10 bases separated the two germline ends. The DNA of the CDR3 is TGTGCCAGCAGTTTCGTGGACATGAATCAGCCCCAGCATTTT. Amino acid sequence: CASSFVDMNQPQHF.

This clone was seen only a few times. J is TRBJ2-1 and V is TRBV5-5, with 8 bases identical to TRBD1. Germline V gene data show CDR1 as SGHKS and CDR2 as YYEKEE (reference sequence). The CDR3 is 12 residues long. The V and J ends lost 4 bases and 8 bases, in that order; junction bases with no gene match: 2. The CDR3 DNA is TGTGCCAGCAGCCTGACAGGGGATGAGCAGTTCTTC. This translates into CASSLTGDEQFF.

The rearrangement uses TRBV7-8 and TRBJ1-1, with 11 nucleotides matching TRBD1. After removal of 3 bases from V and 3 bases from J, the junction contained 6 bases not matched to a gene. The CDR3 is 16 amino acids. CDR1 SGHVS and CDR2 FQNEAQ come from the germline V gene. The CDR3 spells CASSLGQGERDTEAFF. The CDR3 bases are TGTGCCAGCAGCTTGGGACAGGGGGAAAGAGACACTGAAGCTTTCTTT.

The chain recombines TRBV27 with TRBJ2-1, with TRBD2 matching over 8 bases. In germline, CDR1 is MNHEY, CDR2 SMNVEV (reference sequence). The J segment lost 4 bases and the V segment lost 5 bases, leaving 7 bases of the junction unmatched. The CDR3 sequence is 15 residues long. The CDR3 DNA reads TGTGCCAGCAGTGGCCGGGGGGGACCTTACAATGAGCAGTTCTTC. It codes for CASSGRGGPYNEQFF.

The rearrangement uses TRBV7-9 and TRBJ2-7, with 7 bases lining up with TRBD1. With V trimmed by 5 bases and J by 3 bases, 10 bases remained unmatched. The germline CDR1 and CDR2 sequences are SEHNR and FQNEAQ (reference sequence). The CDR3 extends over 15 amino acids. The CDR3 DNA sequence: TGTGCCAGCAGCCCCCGCCCGGGACAGAGCTACGAGCAGTACTTC. Protein sequence: CASSPRPGQSYEQYF.

This chain links TRBV18 with TRBJ2-7; a weak D match, TRBD1 (5 bases). This CDR3 has 15 amino acids. Germline V gene data show CDR1 as KGHSH and CDR2 as LQKENI. Trimming took off 6 bases at V and 6 bases at J, with 21 bases between the two ends. The CDR3 spells CASSPRDILMGEQYF. The CDR3 DNA follows: TGTGCCAGCTCTCCCAGGGATATACTAATGGGCGAGCAGTACTTC.

V is TRBV10-3 and J is TRBJ2-2, with TRBD2 identical over 7 bases. V dropped 4 bases and J dropped 2; count of bases not matched to a gene: 13. The CDR3 is 18 residues long. The germline CDR1 and CDR2 sequences are ENHRY and SYGVKD. The CDR3 reads CAISVPTWGGSNTGELFF. The DNA of the CDR3 is TGTGCCATCAGTGTTCCCACGTGGGGGGGATCTAACACCGGGGAGCTGTTTTTT.

The genes are TRBV6-4 and TRBJ1-6; no definite D call. There are 14 residues in the CDR3. Trimming shortened V by 7 bases and J by 6 bases, and 13 bases separated the two germline ends. From germline, CDR1 is MRHNA and CDR2 SNTAGT. The CDR3 nucleotides are TGTGCCAGCAACGTGTCACAGATTAATTCACCCCTCCACTTT. It encodes CASNVSQINSPLHF.

The CDR3 sequence is CASSESAPDKFNYGYTF. For the CDR3, the DNA is TGCGCCAGCAGTGAGTCAGCCCCGGACAAGTTTAACTATGGCTACACCTTC. The rearrangement uses TRBV10-2 and TRBJ1-2; perhaps TRBD1 as D (5 bases). CDR3 length: 17 residues. Trimming took 0 bases from V and 1 from J, leaving 15 bases between them. Germline CDR1 is WSHSY and CDR2 is SAAADI.

The chain uses TRBV9 and TRBJ1-4; D is unresolved. Trimming removed 5 bases from V and 7 bases from J, with 15 bases in between. The CDR3 consists of 14 residues. The germline gives CDR1 SGDLS, CDR2 YYNGEE. CDR3 loop: CASSVGLFAEKLFF. CDR3 in DNA: TGTGCCAGCAGTGTTGGGCTTTTCGCTGAAAAACTGTTTTTT. The variable domain in full, with the rest retrieved from reference TRBV9 and TRBJ1-4, is DSGVTQTPKHLITATGQRVTLRCSPRSGDLSVYWYQQSLDQGLQFLIQYYNGEERAKGNILERFSAQQFPDLHSELNLSSLELGDSALYFCASSVGLFAEKLFFGSGTQLSVL.

The rearrangement joins TRBV10-2 to TRBJ2-1; maybe TRBD1 (6 bases). V was clipped by 6 bases and J by 0 bases, with 12 bases between them. The CDR3 loop spans 15 amino acids. CDR1 is WSHSY, CDR2 SAAADI, per germline. Here the CDR3 reads CASRTGLSSYNEQFF. As DNA, the CDR3 is TGCGCCAGCAGAACAGGGCTGAGCTCCTACAATGAGCAGTTCTTC.

This clone was found once. The chain is built from TRBV10-3 and TRBJ1-2; unclear D gene. V was trimmed by 4 bases and J by 2 bases, leaving 5 bases between them. The CDR3 consists of 12 residues. From germline, CDR1 is ENHRY and CDR2 SYGVKD. Written as DNA, the CDR3 is TGTGCCATCAGTGGGGAGAACTATGGCTACACCTTC. Translated: CAISGENYGYTF.

The chain has TRBV27 and TRBJ1-6; D gene unclear. Per germline, CDR1 MNHEY and CDR2 SMNVEV (reference sequence). This CDR3 has 15 amino acids. V was pared by 7 bases and J by 1 base, with 11 bases between. Written as DNA, the CDR3 is TGTGCCAGCACCCCGGTCGGGTCCTATAATTCACCCCTCCACTTT. Translation: CASTPVGSYNSPLHF.

This rearrangement joins TRBV9 to TRBJ1-6, with D unresolved. The CDR3 sequence is 15 residues long. Germline V gene data show CDR1 as SGDLS and CDR2 as YYNGEE. The V and J ends lost 1 base and 5 bases respectively, with 10 bases between them. The CDR3 is CASSVSAQHNSPLHF. The CDR3 DNA reads TGTGCCAGCAGCGTATCGGCACAGCATAATTCACCCCTCCACTTT. The whole variable domain, remainder taken from reference TRBV9 and TRBJ1-6, is DSGVTQTPKHLITATGQRVTLRCSPRSGDLSVYWYQQSLDQGLQFLIQYYNGEERAKGNILERFSAQQFPDLHSELNLSSLELGDSALYFCASSVSAQHNSPLHFGNGTRLTVT.

The genes are TRBV11-2 and TRBJ2-3; unclear D gene. From germline, CDR1 is SGHAT and CDR2 FQNNGV. The CDR3 is 14 amino acids. The V gene lost 1 base and the J gene lost 1 base, with 6 bases spanning the gap. The CDR3 region is CASSLAPGTDTQYF. The CDR3 DNA sequence: TGTGCCAGCAGCTTAGCTCCAGGCACAGATACGCAGTATTTT.

The chain is built from TRBV9 and TRBJ1-1, with 9 bases fitting TRBD1. CDR1 is SGDLS, CDR2 YYNGEE, per germline. Unmatched junction bases numbered 9, after V lost 3 bases and J lost 9 bases. The CDR3 contains 14 residues. The CDR3 reads CASSAGDRVRKAFF. CDR3 bases: TGTGCCAGCAGCGCCGGGGACAGGGTGCGAAAAGCTTTCTTT.

The J gene is TRBJ2-5, the V gene TRBV5-1; 12 bases are a match to TRBD2. CDR1 is SGHRS and CDR2 is YFSETQ in the germline V gene. V lost 6 bases, J lost 3 bases, and 3 bases stayed unmatched. This CDR3 spans 14 amino acids. The CDR3 bases are TGCGCCAGCACCCTAGCGGGGGGGGAAGAGACCCAGTACTTC. This sequence encodes CASTLAGGEETQYF.

This clone has only one observation. The rearrangement uses TRBV5-1 and TRBJ1-3, with a possible D match to TRBD1 (5 bases). V was trimmed by 5 bases and J by 3 bases, leaving 12 bases between them. In germline, CDR1 is SGHRS, CDR2 YFSETQ. CDR3 length equals 14 residues. The DNA of the CDR3 is TGCGCCAGCAGGCAGGGCGGAGATGGAAACACCATATATTTT. Its protein is CASRQGGDGNTIYF.

This chain connects TRBV19 to TRBJ2-1; 14 positions agree with TRBD2. V was pared by 5 bases and J by 1 base, with 7 bases of the junction left unmatched. CDR1 LNHDA and CDR2 SQIVND come from the germline V gene (reference sequence). The CDR3 is 18 residues long. As DNA, the CDR3 is TGTGCCAGTAGTCTCGGACTAGCGGGGGGCCGTTCCTACAATGAGCAGTTCTTC. Amino acids: CASSLGLAGGRSYNEQFF.

This chain uses TRBV30 with TRBJ2-2; possible D gene TRBD1, 5 bases. Trimming removed 0 bases at V and 0 bases at J, with 8 bases between. The CDR3 runs to 15 residues. The V gene's germline CDR1 is GTSNPN and CDR2 SVGIG (reference sequence). The CDR3 reads CAWSVGHANTGELFF. Written as DNA, the CDR3 is TGTGCCTGGAGTGTAGGACACGCGAACACCGGGGAGCTGTTTTTT.

This chain joins TRBV5-1 and TRBJ2-7; TRBD2 is a possible D gene (6 bases). From germline, CDR1 is SGHRS and CDR2 YFSETQ. CDR3 length: 12 amino acids. V lost 0 bases, J lost 5 bases, and 6 bases lay in between. CDR3 sequence (DNA): TGCGCCAGCAGCTTGGGCGGGGACGAGCAGTACTTC. Protein product: CASSLGGDEQYF. The whole variable domain, remainder taken from reference TRBV5-1 and TRBJ2-7, is KAGVTQTPRYLIKTRGQQVTLSCSPISGHRSVSWYQQTPGQGLQFLFEYFSETQRNKGNFPGRFSGRQFSNSRSEMNVSTLELGDSALYLCASSLGGDEQYFGPGTRLTVT.

V and J are TRBV7-3 and TRBJ1-1; 7 bases match TRBD1. The CDR3 runs to 14 residues. The junction had 1 base not matched to a gene; V was cut back by 2 bases and J by 1 base. Germline lookup yields CDR1 SGHTA and CDR2 FQGTGA. CDR3 sequence reads: CASSLQGGNTEAFF. CDR3 bases: TGTGCCAGCAGCTTACAGGGGGGGAACACTGAAGCTTTCTTT.

The J gene is TRBJ1-2, the V gene TRBV2, with D maybe TRBD1 (5 bases). Trimming left V 4 bases short and J 0 bases short, with 15 bases between. Germline assignment: CDR1 SNHLY and CDR2 FYNNEI. This CDR3 spans 16 amino acids. CDR3 residues: CASSGEQGGTNYGYTF. The CDR3 DNA sequence: TGTGCCAGCAGTGGAGAGCAGGGTGGCACTAACTATGGCTACACCTTC.

The gene calls are TRBV10-1 and TRBJ2-1; 15 bases line up with TRBD2. The trim removed 4 bases at V and 2 bases at J, leaving 9 bases unmatched. Germline V CDR1 and CDR2: WNHNN, SYGVQD (reference sequence). The CDR3 runs 19 residues. The CDR3 DNA sequence: TGCGCCAGCAGTGTCCCGGGACTAGCGGGGGGCCCTCCCTACAATGAGCAGTTCTTC. Translation gives CASSVPGLAGGPPYNEQFF.

The chain is built from TRBV27 and TRBJ2-3; 8 bases agree with TRBD2. Germline trimming cut 4 bases from V and 1 base from J; bases unmatched to any gene: 7. This CDR3 contains 16 residues. CDR1 MNHEY and CDR2 SMNVEV come from the germline V gene (reference sequence). In DNA form, the CDR3 reads TGTGCCAGCAGTTCCCCAGGGCGGGGGGGCACAGATACGCAGTATTTT. Translated, it gives CASSSPGRGGTDTQYF.